This T cell receptor beta chain was found in a study of CD8+CD57+ T cells in acquired aplastic anemia. Selection for sequencing was limited to patients who had shown CD8+CD57+ cell expansion by flow cytometry. In all patients, the disease was severe acquired aplastic anemia. CDR3 and TCR beta VDJ profiling relied on genomic DNA as the template. TCRdb re-called the reads through MiXCR, storing one row per CDR3 protein. The table has some 150,000 distinct CDR3 sequences, about 70% seen once. The TCR sequence derives from a human donor with aplastic anemia. The sequencing sample was made of sorted CD4+, CD8+, or CD8+CD57+ T cells (not recorded which) from PBMCs.

CDR3 nucleotides: TGTGCCAGCAGCTTATCCGCCAGGGCGGGCAATCAGCCCCAGCATTTT. Its protein is CASSLSARAGNQPQHF. The gene calls are TRBV7-6 and TRBJ1-5, with D maybe TRBD1 (5 bases). The V and J ends lost 2 bases and 2 bases respectively, with 13 bases between them. CDR1 and CDR2 (germline): SGHVS, FNYEAQ. The CDR3 loop spans 16 amino acids.